A selection of T cell receptor beta chains follows, all from one sample in a study of cytotoxic CD8 clonotypes in ibrutinib-treated CLL. Profiled with immunoSEQ multiplex PCR; TCRdb holds only in-frame clones, not every one. The sample includes 160,000 or so clones, 84% of them seen just once. The sample was PBMCs, taken after 24 months of ibrutinib treatment. All receptors derive from a human donor with chronic lymphocytic leukemia. Both conserved end residues are part of each CDR3. Each record gives: J gene, V gene, clone size, D gene, CDR3 DNA, CDR3 protein. A D gene is named only where the DNA matches it firmly. A row's size may be missing; if present it is once, few, many or a size class.

J: TRBJ1-6; V: TRBV10-2; size: .; D: .; DNA: TGCGCCAGCAGTGCGTACAGGGACGTTTCACCCCTCCACTTT; CDR3: CASSAYRDVSPLHF
J: TRBJ1-1; V: TRBV19; size: .; D: .; DNA: TGTGCCACTGTACAGGGGAACACTGAAGCTTTCTTT; CDR3: CATVQGNTEAFF
J: TRBJ2-3; V: TRBV2; size: .; D: .; DNA: TGTGCCAGCTGGAGACCCTCTAGCACAGATACGCAGTATTTT; CDR3: CASWRPSSTDTQYF
J: TRBJ2-3; V: TRBV28; size: many; D: .; DNA: TGTGCCAGCAGGACCGATAGCTCCCCCACAGATACGCAGTATTTT; CDR3: CASRTDSSPTDTQYF
J: TRBJ1-2; V: TRBV30; size: .; D: .; DNA: TGTGCCTGGACCCAGGGTTTCGAGGGCTACACCTTC; CDR3: CAWTQGFEGYTF
J: TRBJ1-3; V: TRBV7-2; size: .; D: TRBD1; DNA: TGTGCCAGCAGCTTCCACAGGGGGAGCTCTGGAAACACCATATATTTT; CDR3: CASSFHRGSSGNTIYF
J: TRBJ1-1; V: TRBV7-2; size: .; D: .; DNA: TGTGCCAGCAGCTTAGGCCAGGGAAGCACTGAAGCTTTCTTT; CDR3: CASSLGQGSTEAFF
J: TRBJ2-7; V: TRBV9; size: .; D: TRBD2; DNA: TGTGCCAGCAGCCTAGGACTAGCGGACCCTACGGAGCAGTACTTC; CDR3: CASSLGLADPTEQYF
J: TRBJ1-5; V: TRBV30; size: .; D: TRBD1; DNA: TGTGCCTGGAGTGTTGGACAGGTAAATCAGCCCCAGCATTTT; CDR3: CAWSVGQVNQPQHF
J: TRBJ1-5; V: TRBV4-1; size: .; D: .; DNA: TGCGCCAGCAGCCAAGATTCCGTGGGATACAATCAGCCCCAGCATTTT; CDR3: CASSQDSVGYNQPQHF
J: TRBJ1-2; V: TRBV6-6; size: .; D: TRBD1; DNA: TGTGCCAGCAGTGACCCTCGGACAGGTAGTGGCTACACCTTC; CDR3: CASSDPRTGSGYTF
J: TRBJ1-2; V: TRBV5-6; size: .; D: TRBD1; DNA: TGTGCCAGCAGCTTGGGGACAGGGCTCTATGGCTACACCTTC; CDR3: CASSLGTGLYGYTF
J: TRBJ1-1; V: TRBV9; size: few; D: .; DNA: TGTGCCAGCAGAGGCGCCACTGAAGCTTTCTTT; CDR3: CASRGATEAFF
J: TRBJ2-5; V: TRBV5-1; size: .; D: .; DNA: TGCGCCAGCAGCTTGACAGGGCCCCCAGAGACCCAGTACTTC; CDR3: CASSLTGPPETQYF
J: TRBJ2-7; V: TRBV13; size: few; D: TRBD2; DNA: TGTGCCAGCAGCTTAAGCCGTAGCGGGAGGTTTGGCTACGAGCAGTACTTC; CDR3: CASSLSRSGRFGYEQYF
J: TRBJ1-1; V: TRBV7-8; size: .; D: .; DNA: TGTGCCAGCAGCTCCTGGTGGGAATTTGGTACTGAAGCTTTCTTT; CDR3: CASSSWWEFGTEAFF
J: TRBJ1-1; V: TRBV2; size: .; D: .; DNA: TGTGCCAGCAGACTGGACAGCAACACTGAAGCTTTCTTT; CDR3: CASRLDSNTEAFF
J: TRBJ1-1; V: TRBV5-3; size: .; D: .; DNA: TGTGCCAGAACCACACGAGTGATTGAAGCTTTCTTT; CDR3: CARTTRVIEAFF
J: TRBJ2-1; V: TRBV19; size: .; D: TRBD1; DNA: TGTGCCAGTAGCCGACAGGGGTTTCGGGATGAGCAGTTCTTC; CDR3: CASSRQGFRDEQFF
J: TRBJ2-6; V: TRBV19; size: .; D: TRBD2; DNA: TGTGCCAGTAGTATAGGTGGTAGCGGGAGGCCTGGGGCCAACGTCCTGACTTTC; CDR3: CASSIGGSGRPGANVLTF
J: TRBJ1-4; V: TRBV7-9; size: once; D: .; DNA: TGTGCCAGCAGCCTGAGGGGGTCTACTAATGAAAAACTGTTTTTT; CDR3: CASSLRGSTNEKLFF
J: TRBJ1-1; V: TRBV25-1; size: .; D: .; DNA: TGTGCCAGCAGTGAATATTCGGGGGCGTTGACTGAAGCTTTCTTT; CDR3: CASSEYSGALTEAFF
J: TRBJ2-1; V: TRBV28; size: few; D: .; DNA: TGTGCCAGCAGTCTCTCCGGGACGTTCAATGAGCAGTTCTTC; CDR3: CASSLSGTFNEQFF
J: TRBJ1-2; V: TRBV7-2; size: .; D: TRBD1; DNA: TGTGCCAGCAGCCCCCGGACAGGGGGTCTCTATGGCTACACCTTC; CDR3: CASSPRTGGLYGYTF
J: TRBJ2-1; V: TRBV6-1; size: .; D: TRBD1; DNA: TGTGCCAGCAGTGAAGCGCGATTTGGCAGGGGGCTCGACGAGCAGTTCTTC; CDR3: CASSEARFGRGLDEQFF
J: TRBJ1-1; V: TRBV6-1; size: .; D: TRBD1; DNA: TGTGCCAGCAGGGGGGACAGGGGGAACACTGAAGCTTTCTTT; CDR3: CASRGDRGNTEAFF
J: TRBJ2-6; V: TRBV11-2; size: .; D: .; DNA: TGTGCCAGCAGCTTAGATCCCGCGAGGGGGGCCAACGTCCTGACTTTC; CDR3: CASSLDPARGANVLTF
J: TRBJ2-3; V: TRBV18; size: .; D: TRBD1; DNA: TGTGCCAGCTCACCGAGACAGGGCCCAGATACGCAGTATTTT; CDR3: CASSPRQGPDTQYF
J: TRBJ1-1; V: TRBV7-6; size: .; D: .; DNA: TGTGCCAGCAGCTTAGGGGGACTGGGGGCAACTGAAGCTTTCTTT; CDR3: CASSLGGLGATEAFF
J: TRBJ2-3; V: TRBV5-1; size: .; D: TRBD2; DNA: TGCGCCAGCAGCTTGAGCGGGGAAACAGATACGCAGTATTTT; CDR3: CASSLSGETDTQYF
J: TRBJ1-2; V: TRBV7-2; size: .; D: .; DNA: TGTGCCAGCAGCCCCCGGGGGGGCGACTATGGCTACACCTTC; CDR3: CASSPRGGDYGYTF
J: TRBJ2-7; V: TRBV29-1; size: .; D: .; DNA: TGCAGCGTTGAGGGGGTAGCAGGGGCCCCCTCCTACGAGCAGTACTTC; CDR3: CSVEGVAGAPSYEQYF
J: TRBJ2-3; V: TRBV18; size: .; D: TRBD2; DNA: TGTGCCAGCTCACCTAGCGGGACCCCTAGCACAGATACGCAGTATTTT; CDR3: CASSPSGTPSTDTQYF
J: TRBJ2-5; V: TRBV5-1; size: once; D: TRBD2; DNA: TGCGCCAGCAGCCAACTAGCGGAAGAGACCCAGTACTTC; CDR3: CASSQLAEETQYF
J: TRBJ2-2; V: TRBV7-3; size: .; D: .; DNA: TGTGCCAGCAGCAGGGACCCCGGGGGAAGGGAGCTGTTTTTT; CDR3: CASSRDPGGRELFF
J: TRBJ1-2; V: TRBV5-1; size: .; D: .; DNA: TGCGCCAGCAGCCCCCATTATTCACAGGGCGGAGGGGGCTACACCTTC; CDR3: CASSPHYSQGGGGYTF
J: TRBJ1-2; V: TRBV6-4; size: few; D: .; DNA: TGTGCCAGCAGTCCAGACAGAGGCTATGGCTACACCTTC; CDR3: CASSPDRGYGYTF
J: TRBJ2-1; V: TRBV15; size: .; D: TRBD1; DNA: TGTGCCACCAGCAGAACAGGGGGAGTATCTAAAATTGAGCAGTTCTTC; CDR3: CATSRTGGVSKIEQFF
J: TRBJ1-1; V: TRBV9; size: .; D: .; DNA: TGTGCCAGCAGCTATCCCCCGCTGGACACTGAAGCTTTCTTT; CDR3: CASSYPPLDTEAFF
J: TRBJ1-5; V: TRBV5-6; size: .; D: TRBD1; DNA: TGTGCCAGCAGCTTTGGACAGGGACAGCCCCAGCATTTT; CDR3: CASSFGQGQPQHF
J: TRBJ1-1; V: TRBV6-5; size: .; D: .; DNA: TGTGCCAGCAGAGACCACGTAAACACTGAAGCTTTCTTT; CDR3: CASRDHVNTEAFF
J: TRBJ1-2; V: TRBV30; size: .; D: TRBD1; DNA: TGTGCCTGGAGTGGCGGACAGGGAACAAACCACTATGGCTACACCTTC; CDR3: CAWSGGQGTNHYGYTF
J: TRBJ2-1; V: TRBV2; size: few; D: TRBD1; DNA: TGTGCCAGCAGTTTAGGGACAGGGCGCCACAATGAGCAGTTCTTC; CDR3: CASSLGTGRHNEQFF
J: TRBJ2-1; V: TRBV11-2; size: .; D: .; DNA: TGTGCCAGCAGCGACCTCCCTGGCTATGAGCAGTTCTTC; CDR3: CASSDLPGYEQFF
J: TRBJ2-7; V: TRBV18; size: .; D: TRBD1; DNA: TGTGCCAGCTCAGTTCCGGGACAGGGACCCTACGAGCAGTACTTC; CDR3: CASSVPGQGPYEQYF
J: TRBJ1-1; V: TRBV19; size: .; D: TRBD1; DNA: TGTGCCACTGGACAGGGGCGCAGCACTGAAGCTTTCTTT; CDR3: CATGQGRSTEAFF
J: TRBJ2-7; V: TRBV9; size: .; D: TRBD1; DNA: TGTGCCAGCAGCCCCGACAGGGCCCGTGGGGGCGAGCAGTACTTC; CDR3: CASSPDRARGGEQYF
J: TRBJ1-4; V: TRBV5-5; size: once; D: .; DNA: TGTGCCAGCAGCCCGCACAAGGGCAGGGTTGGAACTAATGAAAAACTGTTTTTT; CDR3: CASSPHKGRVGTNEKLFF
J: TRBJ2-2; V: TRBV7-2; size: .; D: .; DNA: TGTGCCAGCAGCCCCGGCCTGGCGGGTCATTACACCGGGGAGCTGTTTTTT; CDR3: CASSPGLAGHYTGELFF